A single sample gave rise to the 23 T cell receptor beta chains below, sequenced in a study of post-analysis software for immune sequencing data. Overall study findings and caveats: TRBV5-6, TRBV5-1 and TRBV20-1 were among four to six TRBV segments more frequent in patients than controls.

Tagging with unique molecular identifiers was a feature of the TCR beta cDNA libraries. TCRdb passed the PCR reads through MiXCR, listing each CDR3 protein once. Among hundreds of thousands of distinct CDR3 sequences, roughly 46% were seen once, and the ten largest hold 9% to 14%. Antigen specificity for these receptors is unknown. Sequenced sample: blood. These receptors were taken from a girl between 5 and 17 years old with multiple sclerosis.

The CDR3 region has the DNA TGTGCCAGCAGCTTACCTAGCATCAATGAGCAGTTCTTC. This sequence encodes CASSLPSINEQFF. J is TRBJ2-1 and V is TRBV7-2; tentatively, D is TRBD2 (5 bases). This CDR3 contains 13 residues. Between the trimmed V and J ends, which lost 2 bases and 6 bases, there was a span of 8 bases. The germline CDR1 and CDR2 sequences are SGHTA and FQGNSA.

The V gene is TRBV28, the J gene TRBJ1-2, with D perhaps matching TRBD1 (6 bases). V lost 2 bases and J lost 1, with 8 bases in between. CDR1 and CDR2 (germline): MDHEN, SYDVKM. This CDR3 spans 14 amino acids. CDR3 nucleotides: TGTGCCAGCAGTTTAGGGGGCATTAACTATGGCTACACCTTC. Amino acid sequence: CASSLGGINYGYTF.

V and J are TRBV5-1 and TRBJ2-6; D is uncertain. Germline CDR1 SGHRS, CDR2 YFSETQ. The CDR3 runs to 16 residues. Between the trimmed V and J ends, which lost 0 bases and 2 bases, there was a span of 9 bases. CDR3 sequence reads: CASSLEGGPGANVLTF. CDR3 nucleotide sequence: TGCGCCAGCAGCTTGGAAGGTGGGCCTGGGGCCAACGTCCTGACTTTC.

This rearrangement joins TRBV11-2 to TRBJ1-4, with a tentative D call TRBD1 (5 bases). The CDR3 has 16 residues. Germline CDR1 SGHAT, CDR2 FQNNGV. V lost 5 bases and J 3 bases, leaving 16 bases between the germline ends. CDR3 DNA: TGTGCCAGCAGCACAACCCGGGACCGAGCTAATGAAAAACTGTTTTTT. The encoded protein is CASSTTRDRANEKLFF.

The genes are TRBV20-1 and TRBJ2-1, with 10 bases that match TRBD2. Germline assignment: CDR1 DFQATT and CDR2 SNEGSKA (reference sequence). V was pared by 3 bases and J by 7 bases, with 6 bases of the junction left unmatched. The length of the CDR3 is 14 residues. CDR3 bases: TGCAGTGCTAGTGGTCTAGCGGGAGTGAATGAGCAGTTCTTC. Amino acids: CSASGLAGVNEQFF.

This CDR3 reads CASSYSSGRDSPLHF. The CDR3 DNA is TGTGCCAGCAGCTACAGTAGTGGAAGAGATTCACCCCTCCACTTT. The chain links TRBV7-9 to TRBJ1-6; D is uncertain. V lost 4 bases and J 8 bases, leaving 15 bases between the germline ends. From germline, CDR1 is SEHNR and CDR2 FQNEAQ (reference sequence). The CDR3 consists of 15 residues. Complete variable domain (other parts from reference TRBV7-9 and TRBJ1-6): DTGVSQNPRHKITKRGQNVTFRCDPISEHNRLYWYRQTLGQGPEFLTYFQNEAQLEKSRLLSDRFSAERPKGSFSTLEIQRTEQGDSAMYLCASSYSSGRDSPLHFGNGTRLTVT.

This clonotype was seen more than once but under ten times. The chain links TRBV12-3 or TRBV12-4 to TRBJ2-1; 10 nucleotides line up with TRBD2. This CDR3 has 12 amino acids. The V segment lost 9 bases and the J segment 8 bases; nucleotides outside the gene matches: 4. The CDR3 bases are TGTGCCAGTGTAGCGGGGGGTGATGAGCAGTTCTTC. Translating it yields CASVAGGDEQFF.

This clonotype was detected a few times. J is TRBJ2-7 and V is TRBV27, with D possibly being TRBD1 (5 bases). Trimming took off 0 bases at V and 2 bases at J, with 11 bases between the two ends. The CDR3 spans 15 residues. The germline gives CDR1 MNHEY, CDR2 SMNVEV (reference sequence). The CDR3 loop reads CASSLSAGWTYEQYF. The CDR3 nucleotides read TGTGCCAGCAGTTTATCTGCAGGGTGGACCTACGAGCAGTACTTC.

This clonotype was counted many times. The chain joins TRBV5-1 to TRBJ1-1, with a tentative D call TRBD1 (6 bases). V shed 3 bases and J shed 5 bases, with 14 bases lying between them. Germline V gene sequence: CDR1 SGHRS, CDR2 YFSETQ. The CDR3 has 14 residues. CDR3 in DNA: TGCGCCAGCAGCTGGGACAACCCGGTGACTGAAGCTTTCTTT. The encoded protein is CASSWDNPVTEAFF.

The V gene is TRBV20-1, the J gene TRBJ2-7; no reliable D call. Trimming took 3 bases from V and 1 from J, leaving 16 bases between them. Per the germline V gene, CDR1 is DFQATT and CDR2 is SNEGSKA (reference sequence). The CDR3 has 15 amino acids. Written as DNA, the CDR3 is TGCAGTGCTAGTAACAAGGCCCTTATATCCTACGAGCAGTACTTC. Translation: CSASNKALISYEQYF.

Turning to this clonotype: A junction end diverges from the germline sequence, so it may reflect a read error. The gene calls are TRBV5-1 and TRBJ2-3, with TRBD2 matching 11 bases. The CDR3 is 14 amino acids. Germline V gene data show CDR1 as SGHRS and CDR2 as YFSETQ. CDR3 DNA sequence: TGCGCCAGCAGCCCACTAGCGGGAGAAGATGCGCAGTATTTT. Translated: CASSPLAGEDAQYF.

CDR3 in DNA: TGCGCCAGCAGCCAAGGGGCTAGCGGGAGAAGCACAGATACGCAGTATTTT. It is translated as CASSQGASGRSTDTQYF. The chain recombines TRBV4-1 with TRBJ2-3, with 10 bases fitting TRBD2. Germline lookup yields CDR1 MGHRA and CDR2 YSYEKL. Unmatched junction bases numbered 4, after V lost 1 base and J lost 0 bases. The CDR3 is 17 amino acids.

V gene TRBV3-1 combines with J gene TRBJ2-1; weak D call: TRBD2 (6 bases). The CDR3 spans 14 residues. The germline V gene encodes CDR1 LGHDT and CDR2 YNNKEL (reference sequence). The ends were cut back, 1 base at V and 5 bases at J, with 9 bases in the middle. Here the CDR3 DNA reads TGTGCCAGCAGCCAAGCGGGAGCGGACAATGAGCAGTTCTTC. Residues: CASSQAGADNEQFF.

This clonotype showed up just a few times. The chain carries TRBV20-1 and TRBJ2-7; 8 bases map to TRBD1. V dropped 1 base and J dropped 2; count of bases not matched to a gene: 4. The CDR3 has 14 amino acids. The germline V gene has CDR1 DFQATT and CDR2 SNEGSKA (reference sequence). CDR3 loop: CSARGHRGAYEQYF. The CDR3 bases are TGCAGTGCTAGAGGGCACAGGGGGGCCTACGAGCAGTACTTC.

The rearrangement joins TRBV10-3 to TRBJ2-3, with 7 bases lining up with TRBD2. Per the germline V gene, CDR1 is ENHRY and CDR2 is SYGVKD. The CDR3 is 12 amino acids. V lost 8 bases, J lost 4 bases, and 3 bases stayed unmatched. CDR3 DNA sequence: TGTGCCATCGCGGGAGACGCAGATACGCAGTATTTT. Protein sequence: CAIAGDADTQYF.

This clonotype was counted a single time. J is TRBJ1-5 and V is TRBV20-1; D is unresolved. V was trimmed by 6 bases and J by 4 bases, leaving 16 bases between them. The germline gives CDR1 DFQATT, CDR2 SNEGSKA (reference sequence). The CDR3 consists of 14 residues. CDR3 DNA: TGCAGTGCCGTTAGCCGGACGGGGAATCAGCCCCAGCATTTT. Amino acid sequence: CSAVSRTGNQPQHF.

The genes are TRBV2 and TRBJ2-7; perhaps TRBD1 as D (6 bases). The CDR3 consists of 14 residues. Germline V CDR1 and CDR2: SNHLY, FYNNEI. Trimming pared 1 base from V and 3 bases from J, leaving 10 bases between. CDR3 sequence reads: CASSEGGRFYEQYF. For the CDR3, the DNA is TGTGCCAGCAGTGAAGGGGGGCGTTTCTACGAGCAGTACTTC.

This clonotype has only a few counts. V gene TRBV4-1 combines with J gene TRBJ1-5; D remains ambiguous. With 0 bases removed from V and 8 bases from J, the gap between germline ends came to 17 bases. The CDR3 sequence is 16 residues long. CDR1 is MGHRA and CDR2 is YSYEKL in the germline V gene. This chain's CDR3 is CASSQDSGPGRKPQHF. CDR3 in DNA: TGCGCCAGCAGCCAAGACAGCGGACCCGGGCGCAAGCCCCAGCATTTT.

This clonotype was picked up a small number of times. This sequence joins TRBV28 and TRBJ2-1; the match to TRBD1 covers 9 bases. This CDR3 region has 15 residues. Germline V gene lookup returns CDR1 MDHEN and CDR2 SYDVKM. V shed 4 bases, J shed 7 bases, and the junction held 8 bases outside the gene matches. CDR3 sequence reads: CASSSPTGGLNEQFF. The CDR3 coding sequence is TGTGCCAGCAGTTCGCCGACAGGGGGTCTAAATGAGCAGTTCTTC.

The rearrangement links TRBV20-1 to TRBJ2-1, with 10 bases aligning to TRBD2. V dropped 6 bases and J dropped 11; count of bases not matched to a gene: 7. The germline V gene encodes CDR1 DFQATT and CDR2 SNEGSKA (reference sequence). The CDR3 loop spans 12 amino acids. Written as DNA, the CDR3 is TGCAGTGCGTGGAGGACTAGCGGCAAGCAGTTCTTC. Its translation is CSAWRTSGKQFF.

The rearrangement links TRBV20-1 to TRBJ2-6; 7 bases agree with TRBD2. The CDR3 is made up of 14 amino acids. CDR1 and CDR2 from the germline V gene are DFQATT and SNEGSKA (reference sequence). The ends lost 3 bases at V and 3 bases at J; junction bases unmatched: 2. CDR3 DNA sequence: TGCAGTGCTAGGTCGGGGGGTGGGGCCAACGTCCTGACTTTC. Its translation is CSARSGGGANVLTF.

V and J are TRBV20-1 and TRBJ2-3; D not certain. This CDR3 contains 15 residues. The germline gives CDR1 DFQATT, CDR2 SNEGSKA (reference sequence). V was clipped by 2 bases and J by 2 bases, with 14 bases between them. The CDR3 sequence is CSARFIRRVTDTQYF. In nucleotides, the CDR3 is TGCAGTGCTAGATTCATAAGACGGGTCACAGATACGCAGTATTTT.

A few counts support this clonotype. This chain joins TRBV29-1 and TRBJ2-1, with D perhaps matching TRBD2 (8 bases). Germline V CDR1 and CDR2: SQVTM, ANQGSEA. V lost 7 bases and J lost 10, with 20 bases in between. The CDR3 is made up of 13 amino acids. This CDR3 reads CSARGGQTYEQFF. The CDR3 nucleotides read TGCAGCGCCCGGGGGGGACAGACCTACGAGCAGTTCTTC.